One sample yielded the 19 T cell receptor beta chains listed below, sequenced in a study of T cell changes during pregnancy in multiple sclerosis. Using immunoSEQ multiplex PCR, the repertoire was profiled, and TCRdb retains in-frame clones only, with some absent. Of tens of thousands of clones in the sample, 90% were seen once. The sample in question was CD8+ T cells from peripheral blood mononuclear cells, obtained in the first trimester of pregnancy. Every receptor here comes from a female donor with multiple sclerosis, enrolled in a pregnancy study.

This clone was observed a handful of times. For the CDR3, the DNA is TGTGCCAGCAGCTTACGTGCACCGGGACAGGTCTTGGACGAGCAGTACTTC. It specifies CASSLRAPGQVLDEQYF. The rearrangement uses TRBV7-9 and TRBJ2-7; 8 nucleotides line up with TRBD1. V was pared by 2 bases and J by 5 bases, with 14 bases of the junction left unmatched. Germline CDR1 SEHNR, CDR2 FQNEAQ (reference sequence). The CDR3 contains 17 residues.

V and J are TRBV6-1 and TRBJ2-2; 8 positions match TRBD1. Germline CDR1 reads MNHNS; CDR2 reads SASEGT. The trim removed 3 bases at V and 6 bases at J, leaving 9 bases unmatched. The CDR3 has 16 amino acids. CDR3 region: CASSDRGPFFSGELFF. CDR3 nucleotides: TGTGCCAGCAGTGACAGGGGGCCTTTCTTTTCCGGGGAGCTGTTTTTT.

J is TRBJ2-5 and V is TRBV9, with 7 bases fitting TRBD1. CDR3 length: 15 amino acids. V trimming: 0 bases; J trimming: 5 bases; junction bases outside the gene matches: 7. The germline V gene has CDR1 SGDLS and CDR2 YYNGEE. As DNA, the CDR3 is TGTGCCAGCAGCGTAGAAGGGGGACAGAGGGAGACCCAGTACTTC. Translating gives CASSVEGGQRETQYF. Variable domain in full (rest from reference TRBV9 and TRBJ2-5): DSGVTQTPKHLITATGQRVTLRCSPRSGDLSVYWYQQSLDQGLQFLIQYYNGEERAKGNILERFSAQQFPDLHSELNLSSLELGDSALYFCASSVEGGQRETQYFGPGTRLLVL.

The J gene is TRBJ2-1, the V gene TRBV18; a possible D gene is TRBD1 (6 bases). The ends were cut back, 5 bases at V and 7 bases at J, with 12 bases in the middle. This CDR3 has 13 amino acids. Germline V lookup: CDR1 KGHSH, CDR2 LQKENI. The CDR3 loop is CASSIGQLNEQFF. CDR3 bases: TGTGCCAGCTCAATCGGACAGCTTAATGAGCAGTTCTTC.

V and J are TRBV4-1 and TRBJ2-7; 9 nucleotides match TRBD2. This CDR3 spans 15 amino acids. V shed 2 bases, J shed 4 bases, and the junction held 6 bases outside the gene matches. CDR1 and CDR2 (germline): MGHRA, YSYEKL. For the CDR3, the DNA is TGCGCCAGCAGCCAAAGACTAGCGGTACAATACGAGCAGTACTTC. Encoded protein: CASSQRLAVQYEQYF.

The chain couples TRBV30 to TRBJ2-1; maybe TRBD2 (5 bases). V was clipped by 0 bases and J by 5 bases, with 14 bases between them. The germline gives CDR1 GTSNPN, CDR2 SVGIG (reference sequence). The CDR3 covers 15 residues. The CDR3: CAWSVRRQSHNEQFF. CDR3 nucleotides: TGTGCCTGGAGTGTACGGAGGCAGTCCCACAATGAGCAGTTCTTC.

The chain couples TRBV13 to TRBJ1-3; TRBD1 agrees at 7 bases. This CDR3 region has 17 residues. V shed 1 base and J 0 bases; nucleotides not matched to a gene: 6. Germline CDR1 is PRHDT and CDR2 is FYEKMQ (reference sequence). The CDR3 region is CASSLVGDSLSGNTIYF. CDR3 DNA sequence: TGTGCCAGCAGCTTAGTGGGGGACAGCCTCTCTGGAAACACCATATATTTT.

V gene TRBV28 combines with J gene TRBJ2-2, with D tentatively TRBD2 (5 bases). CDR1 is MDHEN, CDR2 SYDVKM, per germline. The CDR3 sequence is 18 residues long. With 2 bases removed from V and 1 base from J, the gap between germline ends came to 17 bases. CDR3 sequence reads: CASSLLAGRWGNTGELFF. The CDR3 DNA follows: TGTGCCAGCAGTTTACTCGCGGGCCGGTGGGGGAACACCGGGGAGCTGTTTTTT. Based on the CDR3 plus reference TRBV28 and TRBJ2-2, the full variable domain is DVKVTQSSRYLVKRTGEKVFLECVQDMDHENMFWYRQDPGLGLRLIYFSYDVKMKEKGDIPEGYSVSREKKERFSLILESASTNQTSMYLCASSLLAGRWGNTGELFFGEGSRLTVL.

CDR3 sequence reads: CASSPLGQVETQYF. The CDR3 DNA is TGTGCCAGCAGCCCTCTGGGACAAGTAGAGACCCAGTACTTC. V gene TRBV4-2 combines with J gene TRBJ2-5; D is possibly TRBD1 (6 bases). V was clipped by 4 bases and J by 4 bases, with 13 bases between them. Germline values: CDR1 LGHNA, CDR2 YNFKEQ. The CDR3 covers 14 residues.

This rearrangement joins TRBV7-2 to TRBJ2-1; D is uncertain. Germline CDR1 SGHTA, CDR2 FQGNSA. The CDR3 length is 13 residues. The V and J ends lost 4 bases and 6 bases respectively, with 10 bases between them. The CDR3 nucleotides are TGTGCCAGCAGCTCAGTGTTTTTCAATGAGCAGTTCTTC. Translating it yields CASSSVFFNEQFF.

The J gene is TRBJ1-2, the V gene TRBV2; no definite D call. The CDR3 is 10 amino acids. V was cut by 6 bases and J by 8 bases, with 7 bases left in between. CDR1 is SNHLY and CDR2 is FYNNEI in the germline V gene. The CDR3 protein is CASRGGGYTF. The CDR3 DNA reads TGTGCCAGCAGGGGCGGGGGCTACACCTTC.

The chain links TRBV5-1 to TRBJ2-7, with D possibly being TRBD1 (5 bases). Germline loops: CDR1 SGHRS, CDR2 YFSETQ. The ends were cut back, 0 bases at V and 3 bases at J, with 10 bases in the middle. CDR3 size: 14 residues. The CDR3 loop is CASSLVFRDYEQYF. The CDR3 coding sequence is TGCGCCAGCAGCTTGGTGTTCAGGGACTACGAGCAGTACTTC.

As DNA, the CDR3 is TGTGCCATCAGACCGGGTTTAGGTACTGAAGCTTTCTTT. This sequence encodes CAIRPGLGTEAFF. V gene TRBV10-3 combines with J gene TRBJ1-1; no reliable D call. CDR1 ENHRY and CDR2 SYGVKD come from the germline V gene. The CDR3 loop spans 13 amino acids. Trimming shortened V by 6 bases and J by 5 bases, and 13 bases separated the two germline ends.

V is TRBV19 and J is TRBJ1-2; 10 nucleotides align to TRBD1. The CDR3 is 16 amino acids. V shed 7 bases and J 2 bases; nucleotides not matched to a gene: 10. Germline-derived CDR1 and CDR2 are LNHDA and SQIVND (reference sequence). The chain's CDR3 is CASNDRDRGLNYGYTF. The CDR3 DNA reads TGTGCCAGTAATGACCGGGACAGGGGATTGAACTATGGCTACACCTTC.

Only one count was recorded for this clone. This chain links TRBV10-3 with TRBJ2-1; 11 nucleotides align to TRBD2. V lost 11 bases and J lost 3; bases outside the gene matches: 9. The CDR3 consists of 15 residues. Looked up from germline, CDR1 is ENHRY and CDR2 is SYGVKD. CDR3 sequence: CAAGDGTSGYNEQFF. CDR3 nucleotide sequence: TGTGCCGCAGGAGACGGGACTAGCGGCTACAATGAGCAGTTCTTC.

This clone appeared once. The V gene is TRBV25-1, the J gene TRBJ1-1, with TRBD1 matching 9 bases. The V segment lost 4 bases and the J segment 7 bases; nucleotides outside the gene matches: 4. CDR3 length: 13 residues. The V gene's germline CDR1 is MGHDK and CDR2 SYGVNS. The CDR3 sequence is CASSVGQGNEAFF. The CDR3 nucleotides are TGTGCCAGCAGTGTTGGACAGGGGAATGAAGCTTTCTTT.

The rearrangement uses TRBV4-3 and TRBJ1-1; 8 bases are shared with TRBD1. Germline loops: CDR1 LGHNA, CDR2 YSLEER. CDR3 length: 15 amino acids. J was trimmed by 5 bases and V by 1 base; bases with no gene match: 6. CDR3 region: CASSQGQGFGTEAFF. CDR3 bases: TGCGCCAGCAGCCAAGGACAGGGGTTCGGAACTGAAGCTTTCTTT.

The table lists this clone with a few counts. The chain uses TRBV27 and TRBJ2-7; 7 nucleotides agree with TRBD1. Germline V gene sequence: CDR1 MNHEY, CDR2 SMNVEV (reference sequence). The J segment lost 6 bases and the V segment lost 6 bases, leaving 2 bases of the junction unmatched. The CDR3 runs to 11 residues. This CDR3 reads CASRRGPEQYF. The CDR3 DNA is TGTGCCAGCAGGAGGGGGCCCGAGCAGTACTTC.

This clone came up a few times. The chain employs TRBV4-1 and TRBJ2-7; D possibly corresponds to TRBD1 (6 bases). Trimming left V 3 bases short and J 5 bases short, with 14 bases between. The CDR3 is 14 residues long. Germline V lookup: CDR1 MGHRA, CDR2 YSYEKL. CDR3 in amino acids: CASSHQGWGDEQYF. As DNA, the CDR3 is TGCGCCAGCAGCCATCAGGGGTGGGGTGACGAGCAGTACTTC.